This T cell receptor (beta chain) emerged from a study of molecular identifiers for immune sequencing clone quantification. Germline CDR1 is MNHEY and CDR2 is SMNVEV (reference sequence). This CDR3 has 13 amino acids. The ends were cut back, 3 bases at V and 4 bases at J, with 7 bases in the middle. CD8+CD4-CCR7+CD45RA+ sorting gave the naive CD8 T cells. With listed TCR primers and previously described methods, bulk TCR libraries were prepared. TCRdb re-called the PCR reads with MiXCR, one entry per CDR3 protein. Altogether 85,000 to 130,000 distinct CDR3 sequences are present, 35% to 40% being singletons, with the ten largest covering around 3.9%.

Sequenced material: naive CD8+ T cells from blood, with Jurkat cell RNA spiked in. Noted subset: FACS-sorted CD8+CD4-CCR7+CD45RA+ naive T cells. The chain employs TRBV27 and TRBJ2-1; D is unclear. The sequence was collected from a human donor in good health. Some libraries in this study had Jurkat cell RNA spiked in. CDR3 protein: CASSLKGYNEQFF. Here the CDR3 DNA reads TGTGCCAGCAGTTTGAAAGGTTACAATGAGCAGTTCTTC.